This T cell receptor (beta chain) was obtained from a study of post-analysis software for immune sequencing data. Findings and limits, study-wide: F-measure co-clustering was strong for batch-matched samples. About five TRBV segments appeared more often in patients than in controls, and TRBV5-6, TRBV5-1 and TRBV20-1 were among these.

CDR3 size: 16 residues. CDR1 DFQATT and CDR2 SNEGSKA come from the germline V gene (reference sequence). Unique molecular identifiers featured in each of the TCR beta cDNA libraries. TCRdb itself ran the PCR reads through MiXCR, one entry per CDR3 protein. The sample comprises approximately 730,000 distinct CDR3 sequences, more than 45% of which are singletons, and 4.9% rests with the top ten. This clonotype was seen more than once but under ten times. The antigen remains unidentified. This receptor was taken from a girl aged 10 to 17 with multiple sclerosis. J is TRBJ2-4 and V is TRBV20-1; TRBD2 matches at 8 bases. The better agreement between TRBJ2-7 and the DNA end casts doubt on the J call. Sequencing input: blood. CDR3 coding DNA: TGCAGTGCTAGGCGGTGGAGGGGACTAGTACCCTACGAGCAGTACTTC. Translating it yields CSARRWRGLVPYEQYF.